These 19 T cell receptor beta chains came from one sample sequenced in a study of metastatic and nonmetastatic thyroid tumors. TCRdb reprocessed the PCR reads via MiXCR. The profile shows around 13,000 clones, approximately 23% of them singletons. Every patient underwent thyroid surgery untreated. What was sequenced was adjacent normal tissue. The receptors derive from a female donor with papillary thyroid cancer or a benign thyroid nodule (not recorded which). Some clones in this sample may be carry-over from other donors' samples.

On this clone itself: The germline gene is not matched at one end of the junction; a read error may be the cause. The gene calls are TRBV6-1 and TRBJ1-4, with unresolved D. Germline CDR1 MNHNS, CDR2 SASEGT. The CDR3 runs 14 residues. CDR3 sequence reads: CSSRMGGGNERLFF. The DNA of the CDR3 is TGTTCCAGCAGGATGGGCGGAGGTAATGAAAGACTGTTCTTT.

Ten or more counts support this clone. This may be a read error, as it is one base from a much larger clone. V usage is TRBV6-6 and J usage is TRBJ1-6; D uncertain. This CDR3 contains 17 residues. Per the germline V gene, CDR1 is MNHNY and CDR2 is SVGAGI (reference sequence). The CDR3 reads CASSYSPQDHYNSPLHF. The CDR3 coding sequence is TGTGCCAGTAGTTACTCCCCTCAGGACCACTATAATTCACCCCTCCACTTT.

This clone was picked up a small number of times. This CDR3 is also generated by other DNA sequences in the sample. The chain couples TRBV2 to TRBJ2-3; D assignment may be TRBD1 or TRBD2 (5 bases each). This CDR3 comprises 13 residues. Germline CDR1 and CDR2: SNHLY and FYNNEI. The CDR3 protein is CGLGTESVGTQYF. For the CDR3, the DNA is TGTGGCCTAGGGACGGAGAGCGTGGGTACGCAGTATTTT.

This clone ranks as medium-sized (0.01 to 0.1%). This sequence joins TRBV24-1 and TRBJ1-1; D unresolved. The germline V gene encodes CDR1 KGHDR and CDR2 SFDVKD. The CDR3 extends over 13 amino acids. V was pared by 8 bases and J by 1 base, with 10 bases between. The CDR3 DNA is TGTGCCACCACCGATCACCAGAACACTGAAGCTTTCTTT. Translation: CATTDHQNTEAFF.

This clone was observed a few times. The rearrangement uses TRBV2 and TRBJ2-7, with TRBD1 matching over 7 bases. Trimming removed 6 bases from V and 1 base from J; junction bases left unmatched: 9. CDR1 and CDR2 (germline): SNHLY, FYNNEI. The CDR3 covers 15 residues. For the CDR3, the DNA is TGTGCCAGCAGACCGACAGGGTCAGTGTCCTACGAGCAGTACTTC. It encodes CASRPTGSVSYEQYF.

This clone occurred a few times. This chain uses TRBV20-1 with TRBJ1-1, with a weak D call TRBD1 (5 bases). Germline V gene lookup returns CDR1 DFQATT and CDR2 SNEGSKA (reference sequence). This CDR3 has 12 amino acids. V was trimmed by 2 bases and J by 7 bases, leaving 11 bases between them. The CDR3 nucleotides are TGCAGTGCTAGACAGGGAAGCAGTGAAGCTTTCTTT. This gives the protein CSARQGSSEAFF.

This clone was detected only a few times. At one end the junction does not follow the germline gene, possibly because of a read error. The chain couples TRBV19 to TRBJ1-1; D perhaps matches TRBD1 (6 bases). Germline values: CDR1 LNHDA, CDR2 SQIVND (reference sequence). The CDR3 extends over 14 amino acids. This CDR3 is CASSLQGSNTEAFF. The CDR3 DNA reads TGTGCCAGTAGTTTACAGGGATCGAACACTGAAGCCTTCTTC.

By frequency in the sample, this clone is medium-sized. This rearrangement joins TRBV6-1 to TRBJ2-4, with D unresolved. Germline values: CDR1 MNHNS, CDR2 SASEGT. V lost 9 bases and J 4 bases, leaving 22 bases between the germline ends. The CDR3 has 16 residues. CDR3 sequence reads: CASCPRVGASKNIQYF. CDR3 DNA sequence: TGTGCCAGTTGCCCCCGTGTCGGAGCTAGTAAAAACATTCAGTACTTC.

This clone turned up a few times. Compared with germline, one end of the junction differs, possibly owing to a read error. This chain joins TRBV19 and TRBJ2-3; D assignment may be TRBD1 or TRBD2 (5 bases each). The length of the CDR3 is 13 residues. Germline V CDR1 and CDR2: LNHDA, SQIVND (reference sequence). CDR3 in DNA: TGTGCCAGTCTCCGGGACGACACATATACGCAGTATTTT. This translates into CASLRDDTYTQYF.

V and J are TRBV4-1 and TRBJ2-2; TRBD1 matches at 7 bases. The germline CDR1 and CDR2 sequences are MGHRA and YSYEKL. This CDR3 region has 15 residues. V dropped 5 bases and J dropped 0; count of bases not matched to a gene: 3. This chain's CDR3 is CASSKGTANTGELFF. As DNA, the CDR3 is TGCGCCAGCAGCAAAGGGACAGCGAACACCGGGGAGCTGTTTTTT.

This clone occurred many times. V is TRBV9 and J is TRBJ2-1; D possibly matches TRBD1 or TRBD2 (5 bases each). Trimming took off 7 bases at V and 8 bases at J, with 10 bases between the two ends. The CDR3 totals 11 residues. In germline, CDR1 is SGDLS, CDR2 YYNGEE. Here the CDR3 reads CASDRGDEQFF. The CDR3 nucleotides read TGTGCCAGCGATAGAGGGGATGAGCAGTTCTTC.

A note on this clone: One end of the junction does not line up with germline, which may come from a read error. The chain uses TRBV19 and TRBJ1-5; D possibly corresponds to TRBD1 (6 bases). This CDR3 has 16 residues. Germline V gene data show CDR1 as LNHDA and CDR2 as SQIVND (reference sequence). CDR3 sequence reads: CASSVGWGAGNHPQHF. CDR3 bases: TGTGCCAGTAGTGTAGGTTGGGGGGCTGGGAATCATCCCCAGCATTTT.

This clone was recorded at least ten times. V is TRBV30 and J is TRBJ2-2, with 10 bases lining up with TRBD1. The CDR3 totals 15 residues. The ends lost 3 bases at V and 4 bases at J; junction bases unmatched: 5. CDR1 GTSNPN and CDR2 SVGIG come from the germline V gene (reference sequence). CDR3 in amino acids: CAWSFDRGRTGELFF. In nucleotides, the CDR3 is TGTGCCTGGAGCTTCGACAGGGGGCGCACCGGGGAGCTGTTTTTT.

CDR3 protein: CASSPPTGFTTEAFF. CDR3 nucleotides: TGTGCCAGCAGCCCTCCGACAGGGTTTACCACTGAAGCTTTCTTT. The J gene is TRBJ1-1, the V gene TRBV6-2 or TRBV6-3; 7 nucleotides align to TRBD1. Germline trimming cut 6 bases from V and 4 bases from J; bases unmatched to any gene: 11. CDR1 and CDR2 from the germline V gene are MNHEY and SVGEGT. This CDR3 has 15 residues.

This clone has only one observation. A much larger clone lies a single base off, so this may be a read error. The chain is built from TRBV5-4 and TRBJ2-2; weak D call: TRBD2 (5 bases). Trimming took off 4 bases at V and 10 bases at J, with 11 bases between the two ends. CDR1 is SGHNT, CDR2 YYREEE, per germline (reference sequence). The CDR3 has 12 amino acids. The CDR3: CASSPFSVELFF. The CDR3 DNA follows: TGTGCCAGCAGCCCCTTTAGCGTGGAGCTGTTTTTT.

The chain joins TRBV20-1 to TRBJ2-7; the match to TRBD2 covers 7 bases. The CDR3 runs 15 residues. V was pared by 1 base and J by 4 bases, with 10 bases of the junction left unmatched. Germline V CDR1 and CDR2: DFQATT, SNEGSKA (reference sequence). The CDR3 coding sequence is TGCAGTGCTAGAGGCGGGAGTGGGGGGATATACGAGCAGTACGTC. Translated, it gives CSARGGSGGIYEQYV.

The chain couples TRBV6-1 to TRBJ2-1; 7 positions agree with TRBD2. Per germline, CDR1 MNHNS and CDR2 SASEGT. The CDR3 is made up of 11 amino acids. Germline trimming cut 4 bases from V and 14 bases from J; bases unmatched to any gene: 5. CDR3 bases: TGTGCCAGCAGTGGGGGGGAGGGAGAGTTCTTC. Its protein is CASSGGEGEFF.

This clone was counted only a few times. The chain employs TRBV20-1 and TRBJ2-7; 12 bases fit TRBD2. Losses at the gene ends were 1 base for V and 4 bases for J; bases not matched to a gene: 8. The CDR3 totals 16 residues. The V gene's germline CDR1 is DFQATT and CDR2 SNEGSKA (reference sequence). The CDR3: CSARVWTSGKGYEQYF. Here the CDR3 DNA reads TGCAGTGCTAGAGTCTGGACTAGCGGGAAAGGGTACGAGCAGTACTTC.

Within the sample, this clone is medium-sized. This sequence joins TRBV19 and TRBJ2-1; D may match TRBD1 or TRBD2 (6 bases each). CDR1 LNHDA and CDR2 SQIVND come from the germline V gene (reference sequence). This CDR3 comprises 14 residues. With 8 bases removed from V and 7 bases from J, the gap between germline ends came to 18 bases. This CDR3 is CASSRGVEVNEQFF. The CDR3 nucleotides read TGTGCCAGTTCTAGGGGGGTAGAGGTGAATGAGCAGTTCTTC.